The 26 T cell receptor beta chains below all came from one sample that was sequenced in a study of CD8+ T cells in alopecia areata. The authors extracted RNA and reverse transcribed it into cDNA as the sequencing template. Profiling relied on immunoSEQ multiplex PCR, and the TCRdb table lists in-frame clones only, not all of them. The data contain 90,000 to 120,000 clones, about four fifths of them singletons. Specified treatment: oral pan-JAK inhibitor, 5-10 mg twice daily. Specimen: CD8+ T cells sorted from blood, collected at week 24, from a patient treated with tofacitinib. Receptors originate from a human donor with alopecia areata.

The genes are TRBV7-9 and TRBJ2-7; 8 bases align to TRBD1. Germline CDR1 reads SEHNR; CDR2 reads FQNEAQ (reference sequence). The CDR3 consists of 15 residues. V lost 4 bases to trimming and J lost 2 bases; unmatched junction nucleotides: 7. CDR3 in amino acids: CASSSEAQGAYEQYF. The CDR3 bases are TGTGCCAGCAGCTCAGAGGCACAGGGGGCCTACGAGCAGTACTTC.

CDR3 nucleotide sequence: TGCGCCAGCAGCTTGGTAGGGATCCAATACGAGCAGTACTTC. It codes for CASSLVGIQYEQYF. The rearrangement uses TRBV5-1 and TRBJ2-7; D is unclear. Trimming shortened V by 0 bases and J by 4 bases, and 11 bases separated the two germline ends. Germline CDR1 is SGHRS and CDR2 is YFSETQ. The CDR3 has 14 amino acids.

This CDR3 reads CASSLSGRDEQYF. CDR3 nucleotide sequence: TGTGCCAGCAGTTTATCGGGCAGGGACGAGCAGTACTTC. The V and J genes are TRBV27 and TRBJ2-7; tentative D call: TRBD1 (5 bases). Trimming took 0 bases from V and 5 from J, leaving 8 bases between them. Germline V lookup: CDR1 MNHEY, CDR2 SMNVEV (reference sequence). The CDR3 consists of 13 residues.

CDR3 protein: CASRSRGGHGELFF. The CDR3 DNA reads TGTGCCAGCAGGTCCAGAGGGGGACACGGGGAGCTGTTTTTT. V and J are TRBV7-4 and TRBJ2-2; tentatively, D is TRBD1 (6 bases). CDR3 length: 14 amino acids. Per germline, CDR1 SGHVT and CDR2 SQSDAQ. Trimming pared 6 bases from V and 7 bases from J, leaving 15 bases between. Variable domain in full (rest from reference TRBV7-4 and TRBJ2-2): GAGVSQSPRYKVAKRGRDVALRCDSISGHVTLYWYRQTLGQGSEVLTYSQSDAQRDKSGRPSGRFSAERPERSVSTLKIQRTEQGDSAVYLCASRSRGGHGELFFGEGSRLTVL.

This chain connects TRBV19 to TRBJ2-5; D possibly corresponds to TRBD1 (5 bases). The CDR3 is 13 residues long. Germline CDR1 is LNHDA and CDR2 is SQIVND (reference sequence). The V gene lost 3 bases and the J gene lost 3 bases, with 8 bases spanning the gap. The CDR3 region is CASSMTTEETQYF. For the CDR3, the DNA is TGTGCCAGTAGTATGACGACAGAAGAGACCCAGTACTTC.

The chain links TRBV6-1 to TRBJ1-4; the match to TRBD1 covers 8 bases. V lost 2 bases, J lost 0 bases, and 8 bases stayed unmatched. Germline values: CDR1 MNHNS, CDR2 SASEGT. The CDR3 sequence is 18 residues long. CDR3 loop: CASSETDRAYATNEKLFF. Here the CDR3 DNA reads TGTGCCAGCAGTGAAACGGACAGGGCATATGCAACTAATGAAAAACTGTTTTTT.

This clone appeared a single time. The chain joins TRBV7-2 to TRBJ2-3, with 10 bases lining up with TRBD2. The CDR3 spans 16 residues. Germline lookup yields CDR1 SGHTA and CDR2 FQGNSA. V was clipped by 1 base and J by 4 bases; unmatched bases: 5. The CDR3 reads CASSLEASGGADTQYF. CDR3 bases: TGTGCCAGCAGCTTAGAAGCCAGCGGGGGGGCAGATACGCAGTATTTT. Filled out from reference TRBV7-2 and TRBJ2-3, the complete variable domain reads GAGVSQSPSNKVTEKGKDVELRCDPISGHTALYWYRQSLGQGLEFLIYFQGNSAPDKSGLPSDRFSAERTGGSVSTLTIQRTQQEDSAVYLCASSLEASGGADTQYFGPGTRLTVL.

This chain uses TRBV7-6 with TRBJ1-1; perhaps TRBD1 as D (5 bases). Germline V lookup: CDR1 SGHVS, CDR2 FNYEAQ. V dropped 4 bases and J dropped 2 bases, with 14 bases sitting between them. There are 15 residues in the CDR3. The CDR3 region is CASSSSTETNTEAFF. The CDR3 region has the DNA TGTGCCAGCAGCTCCTCGACAGAGACTAACACTGAAGCTTTCTTT.

The rearrangement uses TRBV29-1 and TRBJ2-1, with TRBD2 as a possible D gene (7 bases). The CDR3 is made up of 13 amino acids. Trimming cost V 2 bases and J 8 bases, with 13 bases left between them. Germline CDR1 reads SQVTM; CDR2 reads ANQGSEA. The CDR3 loop is CSVEIGGVYEQFF. For the CDR3, the DNA is TGCAGCGTTGAAATAGGGGGGGTCTATGAGCAGTTCTTC.

This sequence joins TRBV7-2 and TRBJ1-5; 7 nucleotides agree with TRBD1. The CDR3 runs 16 residues. J lost 6 bases, V lost 3 bases, and 11 bases had no gene match. CDR1 is SGHTA, CDR2 FQGNSA, per germline. Here the CDR3 DNA reads TGTGCCAGCAGCTTCGGGCAGGGGGATGTATTTCAGCCCCAGCATTTT. Translating gives CASSFGQGDVFQPQHF. The whole variable domain, remainder taken from reference TRBV7-2 and TRBJ1-5, is GAGVSQSPSNKVTEKGKDVELRCDPISGHTALYWYRQSLGQGLEFLIYFQGNSAPDKSGLPSDRFSAERTGGSVSTLTIQRTQQEDSAVYLCASSFGQGDVFQPQHFGDGTRLSIL.

The chain is built from TRBV7-2 and TRBJ2-2; possible D gene TRBD1, 6 bases. The V and J ends lost 2 bases and 4 bases respectively, with 11 bases between them. Germline V gives CDR1 SGHTA, CDR2 FQGNSA. The CDR3 covers 15 residues. The chain's CDR3 is CASSLWGPGTGELFF. CDR3 coding DNA: TGTGCCAGCAGCTTATGGGGGCCGGGCACCGGGGAGCTGTTTTTT.

The V and J genes are TRBV9 and TRBJ1-1; D perhaps matches TRBD1 (5 bases). The CDR3 contains 14 residues. CDR1 is SGDLS, CDR2 YYNGEE, per germline. V was clipped by 2 bases and J by 4 bases, with 12 bases between them. CDR3 nucleotide sequence: TGTGCCAGCAGCGTGGCGTGGGGGACCACTGAAGCTTTCTTT. Its protein product is CASSVAWGTTEAFF.

The CDR3 nucleotides are TGTGCCAGCAGCTTGACAGGTAACGAGCAGTACTTC. Protein product: CASSLTGNEQYF. The J gene is TRBJ2-7, the V gene TRBV7-2; possibly TRBD1 for D (6 bases). CDR1 and CDR2 from the germline V gene are SGHTA and FQGNSA. The CDR3 loop spans 12 amino acids. Trimming pared 3 bases from V and 5 bases from J, leaving 8 bases between.

This clone was seen a handful of times. This chain connects TRBV5-4 to TRBJ2-3; D may match TRBD1 or TRBD2 (5 bases each). V lost 2 bases and J lost 2, with 18 bases in between. The germline CDR1 and CDR2 sequences are SGHNT and YYREEE (reference sequence). This CDR3 has 17 residues. In DNA, the CDR3 is TGTGCCAGCAGCTTAGGGGTGGCACTAGGAACCACAGATACGCAGTATTTT. Translated: CASSLGVALGTTDTQYF. Drawing the rest from reference TRBV5-4 and TRBJ2-3, the complete variable domain is ETGVTQSPTHLIKTRGQQVTLRCSSQSGHNTVSWYQQALGQGPQFIFQYYREEENGRGNFPPRFSGLQFPNYSSELNVNALELDDSALYLCASSLGVALGTTDTQYFGPGTRLTVL.

The chain uses TRBV29-1 and TRBJ2-3; D gene unclear. The CDR3 has 12 amino acids. With 0 bases removed from V and 7 bases from J, the gap between germline ends came to 8 bases. Germline V gene lookup returns CDR1 SQVTM and CDR2 ANQGSEA. The CDR3 DNA follows: TGCAGCGTTGAAGATAATGGGAATACGCAGTATTTT. This translates into CSVEDNGNTQYF.

The rearrangement uses TRBV29-1 and TRBJ1-2, with a weak D call TRBD1 (5 bases). The V gene's germline CDR1 is SQVTM and CDR2 ANQGSEA. V was clipped by 2 bases and J by 4 bases, with 14 bases between them. This CDR3 region has 14 residues. The CDR3 DNA is TGCAGCGTTGAAAAGGGCGCAGGGCCCTATGGCTACACCTTC. This sequence encodes CSVEKGAGPYGYTF.

The chain carries TRBV19 and TRBJ1-1, with D unclear. Germline CDR1 LNHDA, CDR2 SQIVND (reference sequence). V was pared by 3 bases and J by 0 bases, with 5 bases between. The CDR3 totals 13 residues. The CDR3 DNA is TGTGCCAGTAGTATGAATATGAACACTGAAGCTTTCTTT. It codes for CASSMNMNTEAFF. The whole variable domain, remainder taken from reference TRBV19 and TRBJ1-1, is DGGITQSPKYLFRKEGQNVTLSCEQNLNHDAMYWYRQDPGQGLRLIYYSQIVNDFQKGDIAEGYSVSREKKESFPLTVTSAQKNPTAFYLCASSMNMNTEAFFGQGTRLTVV.

The chain links TRBV2 to TRBJ2-1, with 10 bases identical to TRBD2. CDR1 is SNHLY and CDR2 is FYNNEI in the germline V gene. The CDR3 totals 14 residues. V trimming: 6 bases; J trimming: 8 bases; junction bases outside the gene matches: 7. This chain's CDR3 is CASRGLANMDEQFF. CDR3 DNA: TGTGCCAGCAGGGGACTAGCGAATATGGATGAGCAGTTCTTC. Full variable domain (outside the CDR3, taken from reference TRBV2 and TRBJ2-1): EPEVTQTPSHQVTQMGQEVILRCVPISNHLYFYWYRQILGQKVEFLVSFYNNEISEKSEIFDDQFSVERPDGSNFTLKIRSTKLEDSAMYFCASRGLANMDEQFFGPGTRLTVL.

The chain recombines TRBV19 with TRBJ2-1, with D unresolved. Germline lookup yields CDR1 LNHDA and CDR2 SQIVND (reference sequence). V was cut by 2 bases and J by 2 bases, with 4 bases left in between. The CDR3 sequence is 13 residues long. CDR3 sequence: CASSITTYNEQFF. The CDR3 DNA is TGTGCCAGTAGTATAACCACCTACAATGAGCAGTTCTTC.

V usage is TRBV30 and J usage is TRBJ2-4; unclear D gene. Trimming left V 7 bases short and J 0 bases short, with 10 bases between. The CDR3 extends over 13 amino acids. CDR1 GTSNPN and CDR2 SVGIG come from the germline V gene (reference sequence). The CDR3 nucleotides are TGTGCCTTGGATGACGGAGCCAAAAACATTCAGTACTTC. Protein product: CALDDGAKNIQYF.

The gene calls are TRBV13 and TRBJ2-7; the D gene is possibly TRBD1 (5 bases). Germline CDR1 reads PRHDT; CDR2 reads FYEKMQ (reference sequence). The V gene lost 5 bases and the J gene lost 3 bases, with 11 bases spanning the gap. The CDR3 consists of 13 residues. The CDR3 DNA reads as TGTGCCAGCAGCCAGGGCGCCGGCTACGAGCAGTACTTC. Amino acid sequence: CASSQGAGYEQYF.

Note on this clone: One end of the junction fails to match germline, which may point to a read error. The J gene is TRBJ2-7, the V gene TRBV7-9, with D possibly TRBD2 on 6 matching bases. The CDR3 consists of 13 residues. Per germline, CDR1 SEHNR and CDR2 FQNEAQ (reference sequence). CDR3 in amino acids: CASSSTSTYERYF. In DNA form, the CDR3 reads TGTGCCAGCAGCTCGACTAGTACCTACGAGCGGTACTTC.

The gene calls are TRBV29-1 and TRBJ1-2; no clear D. The length of the CDR3 is 13 residues. Germline lookup yields CDR1 SQVTM and CDR2 ANQGSEA. With 1 base removed from V and 3 bases from J, the gap between germline ends came to 9 bases. Written as DNA, the CDR3 is TGCAGCGTTGAAGGGAAGATGGACTATGGCTACACCTTC. Translating it yields CSVEGKMDYGYTF.

The chain joins TRBV19 to TRBJ2-3; D is uncertain. The CDR3 runs 14 residues. Germline CDR1 LNHDA, CDR2 SQIVND (reference sequence). V was shortened by 6 bases and J by 0 bases, with 10 bases between the two germline ends. The CDR3 region has the DNA TGTGCCAGTAGGGCCCCTTTTAGCACAGATACGCAGTATTTT. Protein sequence: CASRAPFSTDTQYF.

This chain links TRBV16 with TRBJ1-4; 10 bases line up with TRBD1. V was pared by 4 bases and J by 3 bases, with 17 bases of the junction left unmatched. Germline V gene lookup returns CDR1 KGHSY and CDR2 FQNENV. The CDR3 sequence is 20 residues long. CDR3 loop: CASSLQDRGTVRASNEKLFF. CDR3 in DNA: TGTGCCAGCAGCCTCCAGGACAGGGGGACCGTTCGGGCTTCTAATGAAAAACTGTTTTTT.

The genes are TRBV4-1 and TRBJ2-3, with D unclear. Between the trimmed V and J ends, which lost 4 bases and 0 bases, there was a span of 8 bases. There are 14 residues in the CDR3. Germline CDR1 and CDR2: MGHRA and YSYEKL. CDR3 sequence reads: CASSPLISTDTQYF. As DNA, the CDR3 is TGCGCCAGCAGCCCGTTAATTAGCACAGATACGCAGTATTTT.